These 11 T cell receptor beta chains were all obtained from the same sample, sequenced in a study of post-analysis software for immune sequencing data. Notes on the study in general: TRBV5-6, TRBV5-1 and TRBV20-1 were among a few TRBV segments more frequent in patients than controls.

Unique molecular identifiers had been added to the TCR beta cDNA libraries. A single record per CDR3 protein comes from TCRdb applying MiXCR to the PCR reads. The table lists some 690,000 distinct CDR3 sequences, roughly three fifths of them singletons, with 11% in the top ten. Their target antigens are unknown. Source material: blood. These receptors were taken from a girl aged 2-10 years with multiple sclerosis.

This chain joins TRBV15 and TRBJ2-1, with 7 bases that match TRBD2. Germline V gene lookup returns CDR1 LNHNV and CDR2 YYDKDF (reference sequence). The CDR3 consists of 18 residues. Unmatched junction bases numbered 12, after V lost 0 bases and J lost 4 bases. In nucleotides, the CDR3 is TGTGCCACCAGCAGAGACCGGGTAGGACTCGGGGGGTACAATGAGCAGTTCTTC. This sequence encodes CATSRDRVGLGGYNEQFF.

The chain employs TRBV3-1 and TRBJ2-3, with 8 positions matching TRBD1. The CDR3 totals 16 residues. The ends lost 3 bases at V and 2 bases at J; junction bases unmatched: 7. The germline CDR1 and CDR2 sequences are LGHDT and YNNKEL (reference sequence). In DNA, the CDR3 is TGTGCCAGCAGCCACCTGGAGGGACAGGACACAGATACGCAGTATTTT. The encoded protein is CASSHLEGQDTDTQYF.

The CDR3 nucleotides read TGCGCCAGCAGCTTGCCCAGTAGGGAGCAGTACTTC. It translates to CASSLPSREQYF. The V gene is TRBV5-1, the J gene TRBJ2-7; D not resolved. V was cut by 1 base and J by 7 bases, with 9 bases left in between. This CDR3 is 12 amino acids long. CDR1 is SGHRS, CDR2 YFSETQ, per germline. Complete variable domain (other parts from reference TRBV5-1 and TRBJ2-7): KAGVTQTPRYLIKTRGQQVTLSCSPISGHRSVSWYQQTPGQGLQFLFEYFSETQRNKGNFPGRFSGRQFSNSRSEMNVSTLELGDSALYLCASSLPSREQYFGPGTRLTVT.

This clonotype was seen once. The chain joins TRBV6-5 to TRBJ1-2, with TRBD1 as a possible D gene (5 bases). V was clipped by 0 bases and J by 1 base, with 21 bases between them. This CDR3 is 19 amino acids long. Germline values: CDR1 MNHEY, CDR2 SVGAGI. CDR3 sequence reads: CASSYSGAIMGRRNYGYTF. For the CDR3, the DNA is TGTGCCAGCAGTTACTCTGGGGCTATTATGGGGCGGCGTAACTATGGCTACACCTTC.

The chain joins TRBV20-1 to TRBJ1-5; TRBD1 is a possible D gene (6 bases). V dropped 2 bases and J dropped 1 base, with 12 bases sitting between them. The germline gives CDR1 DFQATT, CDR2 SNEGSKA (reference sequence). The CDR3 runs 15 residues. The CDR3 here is CSARPQGGSNQPQHF. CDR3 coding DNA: TGCAGTGCTAGACCACAGGGCGGGAGCAATCAGCCCCAGCATTTT.

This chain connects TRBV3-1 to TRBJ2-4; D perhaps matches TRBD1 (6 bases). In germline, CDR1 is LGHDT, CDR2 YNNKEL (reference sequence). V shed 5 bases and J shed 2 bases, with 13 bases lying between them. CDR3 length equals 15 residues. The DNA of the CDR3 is TGTGCCAGCAGCGGGGGCAGGGGATCCAAAAACATTCAGTACTTC. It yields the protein CASSGGRGSKNIQYF. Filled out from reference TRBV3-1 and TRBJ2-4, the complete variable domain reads DTAVSQTPKYLVTQMGNDKSIKCEQNLGHDTMYWYKQDSKKFLKIMFSYNNKELIINETVPNRFSPKSPDKAHLNLHINSLELGDSAVYFCASSGGRGSKNIQYFGAGTRLSVL.

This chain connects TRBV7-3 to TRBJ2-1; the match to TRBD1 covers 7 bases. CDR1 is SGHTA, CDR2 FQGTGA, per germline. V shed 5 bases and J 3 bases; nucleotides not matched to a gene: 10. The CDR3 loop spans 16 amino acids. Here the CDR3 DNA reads TGTGCCAGCAGCGCCTCGACAGGGCAGAACTACAATGAGCAGTTCTTC. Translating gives CASSASTGQNYNEQFF.

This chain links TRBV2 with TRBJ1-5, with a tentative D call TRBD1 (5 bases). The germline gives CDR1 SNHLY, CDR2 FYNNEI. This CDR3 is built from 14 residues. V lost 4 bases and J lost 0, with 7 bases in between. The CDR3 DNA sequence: TGTGCCAGCAGTGCGACAGATAGCAATCAGCCCCAGCATTTT. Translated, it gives CASSATDSNQPQHF.

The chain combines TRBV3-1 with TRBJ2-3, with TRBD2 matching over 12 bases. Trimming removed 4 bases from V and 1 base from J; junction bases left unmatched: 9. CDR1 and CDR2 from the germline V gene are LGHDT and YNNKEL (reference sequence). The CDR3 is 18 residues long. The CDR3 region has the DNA TGTGCCAGCAGCCGCAGACTAGCGGGGGCAACCCGCACAGATACGCAGTATTTT. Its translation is CASSRRLAGATRTDTQYF.

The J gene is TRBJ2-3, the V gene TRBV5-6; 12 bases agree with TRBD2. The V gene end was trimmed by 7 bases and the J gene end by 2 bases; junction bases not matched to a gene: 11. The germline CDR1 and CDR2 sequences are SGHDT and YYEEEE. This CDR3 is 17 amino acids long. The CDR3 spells CASGSTGLAGFTDTQYF. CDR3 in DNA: TGTGCCAGCGGCTCTACTGGACTAGCGGGGTTCACAGATACGCAGTATTTT.

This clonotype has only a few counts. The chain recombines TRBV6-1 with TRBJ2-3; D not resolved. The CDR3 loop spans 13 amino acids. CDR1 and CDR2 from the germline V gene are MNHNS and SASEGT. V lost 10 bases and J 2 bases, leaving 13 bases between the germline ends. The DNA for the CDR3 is TGTGCCACTGTCGACCCAGACACAGATACGCAGTATTTT. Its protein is CATVDPDTDTQYF.